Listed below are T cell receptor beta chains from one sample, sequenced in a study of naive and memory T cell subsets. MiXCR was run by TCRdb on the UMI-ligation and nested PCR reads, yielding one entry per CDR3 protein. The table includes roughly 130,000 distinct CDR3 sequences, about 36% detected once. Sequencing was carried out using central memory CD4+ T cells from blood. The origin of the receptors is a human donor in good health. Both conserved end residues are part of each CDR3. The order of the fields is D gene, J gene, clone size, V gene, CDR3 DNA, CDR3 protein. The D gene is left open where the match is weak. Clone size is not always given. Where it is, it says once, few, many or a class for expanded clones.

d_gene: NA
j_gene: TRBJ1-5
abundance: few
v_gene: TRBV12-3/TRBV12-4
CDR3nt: TGTGCCAGCAGTTTAGAGGGGCTTAGCAATCAGCCCCAGCATTTT
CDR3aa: CASSLEGLSNQPQHF

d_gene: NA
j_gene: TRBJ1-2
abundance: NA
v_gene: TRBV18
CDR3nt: TGTGCCAGCTCACCAGGGACATCTAACTATGGCTACACCTTC
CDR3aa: CASSPGTSNYGYTF

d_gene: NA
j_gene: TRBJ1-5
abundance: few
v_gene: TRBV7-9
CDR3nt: TGTGCCAGCAGCTTAGTAGGATCCGATCAGCCCCAGCATTTT
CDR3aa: CASSLVGSDQPQHF

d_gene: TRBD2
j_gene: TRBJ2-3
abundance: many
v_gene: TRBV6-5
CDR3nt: TGTGCCAGCAGGGGACTAGCGGGAGGTATGACAGATACGCAGTATTTT
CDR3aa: CASRGLAGGMTDTQYF

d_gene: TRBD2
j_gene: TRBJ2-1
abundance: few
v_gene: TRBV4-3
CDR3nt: TGCGCCAGCAGCCAAGGAAGGCTAGCGGGAGTAGATGAGCAGTTCTTC
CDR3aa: CASSQGRLAGVDEQFF

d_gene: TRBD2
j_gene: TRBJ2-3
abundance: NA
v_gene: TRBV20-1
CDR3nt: TGCAGTGCTATCGATCTAGCGGGAGTTATGGATACGCAGTATTTT
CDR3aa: CSAIDLAGVMDTQYF

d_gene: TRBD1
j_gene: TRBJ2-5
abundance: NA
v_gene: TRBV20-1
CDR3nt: TGCAGTGCTAGAACAACAGGGGGCTGGGAGACCCAGTACTTC
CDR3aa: CSARTTGGWETQYF

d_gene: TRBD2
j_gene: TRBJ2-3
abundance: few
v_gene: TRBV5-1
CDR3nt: TGCGCCAGCAGGTCATTGGCGGGAGTGTTGGATACGCAGTATTTT
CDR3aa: CASRSLAGVLDTQYF

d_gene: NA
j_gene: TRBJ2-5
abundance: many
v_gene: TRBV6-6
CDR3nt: TGTGCCAGCAGTTACGACCTAGCTAAGGGGGAGACCCAGTACTTC
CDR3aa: CASSYDLAKGETQYF

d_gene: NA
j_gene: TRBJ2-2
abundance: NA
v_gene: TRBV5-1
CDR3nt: TGCGCCAGCAGAAGCCCCAGGGGTGACACCGGGGAGCTGTGTTTT
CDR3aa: CASRSPRGDTGELCF

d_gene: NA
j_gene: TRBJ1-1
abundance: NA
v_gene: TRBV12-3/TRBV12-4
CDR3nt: TGTGCCAGCAGTTCTAGGGGGGTTGGTGAAGCTTTCTTT
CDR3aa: CASSSRGVGEAFF

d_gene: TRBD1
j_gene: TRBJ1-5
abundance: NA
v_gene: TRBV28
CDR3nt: TGTGCCAGCAGCGAGAGACAGGGCGGCGGTCAGCCCCAGCATTTT
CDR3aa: CASSERQGGGQPQHF

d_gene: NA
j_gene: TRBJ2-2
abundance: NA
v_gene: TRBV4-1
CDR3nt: TGCGCCAGCAGCCAAGATCGCACAGCGAACACCGGGGAGCTGTTTTTT
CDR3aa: CASSQDRTANTGELFF

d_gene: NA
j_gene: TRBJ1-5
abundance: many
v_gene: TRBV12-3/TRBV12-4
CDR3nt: TGTGCCAGCAGTTTCTCAGGGGCGGTTCAGCCCCAGCATTTT
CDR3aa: CASSFSGAVQPQHF

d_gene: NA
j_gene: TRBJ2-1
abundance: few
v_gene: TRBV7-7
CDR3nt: TGTGCTAGCAGCTTAACAACTAGCAATGAGCAGTTCTTC
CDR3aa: CASSLTTSNEQFF

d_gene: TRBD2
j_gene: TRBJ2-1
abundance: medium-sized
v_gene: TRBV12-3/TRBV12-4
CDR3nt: TGTGCCAGCAGTCTAGCGGGGGGGAACAATGAGCAGTTCTTC
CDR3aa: CASSLAGGNNEQFF

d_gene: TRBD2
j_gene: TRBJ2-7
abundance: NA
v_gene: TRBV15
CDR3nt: TGTGCCACCAGCAGAGGAGGGACTAGCTACGAGCAGTACTTC
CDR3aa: CATSRGGTSYEQYF

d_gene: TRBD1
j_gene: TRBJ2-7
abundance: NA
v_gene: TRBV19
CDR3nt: TGTGCCAGTAGAGGGGACAGAGCAGCCTACGAGCAGTACTTC
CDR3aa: CASRGDRAAYEQYF

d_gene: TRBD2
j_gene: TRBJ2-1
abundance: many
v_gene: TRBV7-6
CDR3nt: TGTGCCAGCAGCTTATCACCTAGCGGGAAAAGGAATGAGCAGTTCTTC
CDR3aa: CASSLSPSGKRNEQFF

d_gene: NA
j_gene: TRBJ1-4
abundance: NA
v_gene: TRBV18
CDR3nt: TGTGCCAGCTCTAGAATACTACAGGGCACTAATGAAAAACTGTTTTTT
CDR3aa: CASSRILQGTNEKLFF

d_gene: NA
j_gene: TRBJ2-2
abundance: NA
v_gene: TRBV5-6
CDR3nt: TGTGCCAGCATGTCAGGGGTAAACGGGGAGCTGTTTTTT
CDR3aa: CASMSGVNGELFF

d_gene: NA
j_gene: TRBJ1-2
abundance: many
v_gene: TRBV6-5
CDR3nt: TGTGCCAGCAGACAGATCTATAACTATGGCTACACCTTC
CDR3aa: CASRQIYNYGYTF

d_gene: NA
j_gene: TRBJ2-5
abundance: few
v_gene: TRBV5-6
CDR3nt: TGTGCCAGCAGCTTAAGGACGGTAACGTCTCGGGGGGAGACCCAGTACTTC
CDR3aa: CASSLRTVTSRGETQYF

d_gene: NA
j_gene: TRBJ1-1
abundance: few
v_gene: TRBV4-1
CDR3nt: TGCGCCAGCAGCCAAGATATTAGGGATACTGAAGCTTTCTTT
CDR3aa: CASSQDIRDTEAFF

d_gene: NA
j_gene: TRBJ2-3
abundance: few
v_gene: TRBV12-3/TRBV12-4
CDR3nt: TGTGCCAGCAGTTTGGGGCACGATGATACGCAGTATTTT
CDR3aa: CASSLGHDDTQYF

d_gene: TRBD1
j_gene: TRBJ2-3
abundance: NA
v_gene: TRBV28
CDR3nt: TGTGCCAGCAGCCTGAGGACAGGGGGCACAGATACGCAGTATTTT
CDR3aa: CASSLRTGGTDTQYF

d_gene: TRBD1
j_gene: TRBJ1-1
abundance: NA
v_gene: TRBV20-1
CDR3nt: TGCAGTGCTGACAGGGGGCTGAACACTGAAGCTTTCTTT
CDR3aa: CSADRGLNTEAFF

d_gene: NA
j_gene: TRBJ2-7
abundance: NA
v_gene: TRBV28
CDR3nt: TGTGCCAGCAGTGCTCCTCTAAAAACCGAAAAAACCTACGAGCAGTACTTC
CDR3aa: CASSAPLKTEKTYEQYF

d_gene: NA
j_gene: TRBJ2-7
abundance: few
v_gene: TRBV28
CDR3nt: TGTGCCAGCAGCCAAACAGGGTCTCGGTCATCCTACGAGCAGTACTTC
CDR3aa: CASSQTGSRSSYEQYF

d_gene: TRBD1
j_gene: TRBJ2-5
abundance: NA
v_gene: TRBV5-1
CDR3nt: TGCGCCAGCAGCTTGGTGGGGACAGGGGCTTCCGAGACCCAGTACTTC
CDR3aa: CASSLVGTGASETQYF

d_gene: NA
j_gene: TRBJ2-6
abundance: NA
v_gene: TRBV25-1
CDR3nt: TGTGCCAGCAAGGCAGGGGGGGTCTCTGGGGCCAACGTCCTGACTTTC
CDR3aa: CASKAGGVSGANVLTF

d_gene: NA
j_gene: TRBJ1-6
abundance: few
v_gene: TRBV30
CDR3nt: TGTGCCTGGAGTGTACAGACCTATAATTCACCCCTCCACTTT
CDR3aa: CAWSVQTYNSPLHF

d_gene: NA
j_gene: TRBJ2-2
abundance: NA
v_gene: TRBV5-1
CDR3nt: TGCGCCAGCAGCCCTATGACGGACGGGACCGGGGAGCTGTTTTTT
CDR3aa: CASSPMTDGTGELFF

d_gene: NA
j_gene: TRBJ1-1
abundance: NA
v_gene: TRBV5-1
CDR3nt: TGCGCCAGCCGAACGACAGATACGAACACTGAAGCTTTCTTT
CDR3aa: CASRTTDTNTEAFF

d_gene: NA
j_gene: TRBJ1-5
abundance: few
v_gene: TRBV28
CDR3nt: TGTGCCAGCAGCCCCATGAGTGGGCGCAATCAGCCCCAGCATTTT
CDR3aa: CASSPMSGRNQPQHF

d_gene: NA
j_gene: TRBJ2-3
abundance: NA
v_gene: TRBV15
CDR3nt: TGTGCCACCAGCCCTCGGCTCGACACAGATACGCAGTATTTT
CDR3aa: CATSPRLDTDTQYF

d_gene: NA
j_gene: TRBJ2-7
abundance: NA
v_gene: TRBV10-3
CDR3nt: TGTGCCATCAGTGAGGCAGCCGCCTACGAGCAGTACTTC
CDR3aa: CAISEAAAYEQYF

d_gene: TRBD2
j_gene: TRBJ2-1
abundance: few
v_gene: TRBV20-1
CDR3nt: TGCAGTGCTAGGCTAGCGGGACATCCCAGGAATGAGCAGTTCTTC
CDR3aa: CSARLAGHPRNEQFF

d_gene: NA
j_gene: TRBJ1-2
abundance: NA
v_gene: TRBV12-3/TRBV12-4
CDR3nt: TGTGCCAGCAGTCCCACCGGTCTGTCCTATGGCTACACCTTC
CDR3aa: CASSPTGLSYGYTF

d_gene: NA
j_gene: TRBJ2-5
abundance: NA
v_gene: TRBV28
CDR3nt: TGTGCCAGCAGTCCCGGGGGGCGGGAGACCCAGTACTTC
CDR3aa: CASSPGGRETQYF

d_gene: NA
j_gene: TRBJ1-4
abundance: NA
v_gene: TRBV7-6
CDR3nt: TGTGCCAGCAGCTTAGAACCTGCAACTAATGAAAAACTGTTTTTT
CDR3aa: CASSLEPATNEKLFF